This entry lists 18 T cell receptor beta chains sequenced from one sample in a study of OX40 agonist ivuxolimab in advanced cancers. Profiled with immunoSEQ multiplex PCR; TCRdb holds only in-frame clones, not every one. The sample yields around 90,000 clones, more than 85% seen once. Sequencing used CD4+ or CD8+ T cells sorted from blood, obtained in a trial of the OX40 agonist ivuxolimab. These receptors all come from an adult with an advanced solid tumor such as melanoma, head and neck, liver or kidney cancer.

The CDR3 DNA reads TGTGCCTGGAGTGCGGGAGCTGGGGGCTACACCTTC. It is translated as CAWSAGAGGYTF. This chain uses TRBV30 with TRBJ1-2; D uncertain. V was trimmed by 1 base and J by 8 bases, leaving 11 bases between them. Germline loops: CDR1 GTSNPN, CDR2 SVGIG (reference sequence). This CDR3 comprises 12 residues.

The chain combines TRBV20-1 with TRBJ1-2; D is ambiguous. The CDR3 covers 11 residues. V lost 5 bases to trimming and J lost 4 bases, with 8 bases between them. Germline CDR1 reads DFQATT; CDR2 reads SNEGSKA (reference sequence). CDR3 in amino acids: CSARESYGYTF. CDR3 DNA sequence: TGCAGTGCTCGGGAATCCTATGGCTACACCTTC.

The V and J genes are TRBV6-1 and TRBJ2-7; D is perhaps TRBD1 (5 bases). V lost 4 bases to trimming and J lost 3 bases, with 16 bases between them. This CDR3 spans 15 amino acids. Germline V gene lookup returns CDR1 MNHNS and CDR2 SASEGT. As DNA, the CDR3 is TGTGCCAGCAGTGTTAACCAGGGCAGAGTCTACGAGCAGTACTTC. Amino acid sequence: CASSVNQGRVYEQYF.

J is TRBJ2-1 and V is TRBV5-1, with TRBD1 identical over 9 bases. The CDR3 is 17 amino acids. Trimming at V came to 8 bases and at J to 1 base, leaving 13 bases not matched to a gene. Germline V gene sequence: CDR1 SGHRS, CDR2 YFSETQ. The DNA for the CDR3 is TGCGCCAGTCAAGGGACAGGGCAAACCTATTCCTACAATGAGCAGTTCTTC. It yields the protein CASQGTGQTYSYNEQFF. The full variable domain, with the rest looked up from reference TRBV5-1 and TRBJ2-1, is KAGVTQTPRYLIKTRGQQVTLSCSPISGHRSVSWYQQTPGQGLQFLFEYFSETQRNKGNFPGRFSGRQFSNSRSEMNVSTLELGDSALYLCASQGTGQTYSYNEQFFGPGTRLTVL.

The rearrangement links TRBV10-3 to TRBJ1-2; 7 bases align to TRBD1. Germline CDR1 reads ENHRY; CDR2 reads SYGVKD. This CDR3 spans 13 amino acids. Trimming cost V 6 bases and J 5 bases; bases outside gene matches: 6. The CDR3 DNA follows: TGTGCCATCAGACAGCTACAGGGGTATGGCTACACCTTC. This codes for CAIRQLQGYGYTF.

The CDR3, as DNA: TGTGCCAGCAGCCCCCTAGGGGAACGAGAGACCCAGTACTTC. This encodes CASSPLGERETQYF. The chain has TRBV16 and TRBJ2-5; D perhaps matches TRBD1 (5 bases). CDR1 and CDR2 from the germline V gene are KGHSY and FQNENV. Trimming pared 4 bases from V and 4 bases from J, leaving 13 bases between. This CDR3 comprises 14 residues.

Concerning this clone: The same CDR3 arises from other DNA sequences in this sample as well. CDR3 sequence reads: CASSSFGIGDRAYGYTF. The CDR3 region has the DNA TGTGCCAGCAGCAGTTTTGGAATAGGGGACAGGGCGTATGGCTACACCTTC. The chain couples TRBV28 to TRBJ1-2, with 9 bases fitting TRBD1. The CDR3 runs to 17 residues. Losses at the gene ends were 6 bases for V and 5 bases for J; bases not matched to a gene: 16. Germline assignment: CDR1 MDHEN and CDR2 SYDVKM.

The CDR3, as DNA: TGTGCCAGTAGTTTACTAGCGGGAGGGCCCGCAGATACGCAGTATTTT. This encodes CASSLLAGGPADTQYF. The chain combines TRBV19 with TRBJ2-3, with 13 bases identical to TRBD2. CDR1 LNHDA and CDR2 SQIVND come from the germline V gene (reference sequence). This CDR3 has 16 amino acids. J was trimmed by 4 bases and V by 5 bases; bases with no gene match: 6.

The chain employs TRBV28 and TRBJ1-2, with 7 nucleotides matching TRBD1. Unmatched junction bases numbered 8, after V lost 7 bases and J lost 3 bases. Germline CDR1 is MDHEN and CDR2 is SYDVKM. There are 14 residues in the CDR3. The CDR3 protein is CASKWQGGHYGYTF. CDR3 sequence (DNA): TGTGCCAGCAAGTGGCAGGGGGGCCACTATGGCTACACCTTC.

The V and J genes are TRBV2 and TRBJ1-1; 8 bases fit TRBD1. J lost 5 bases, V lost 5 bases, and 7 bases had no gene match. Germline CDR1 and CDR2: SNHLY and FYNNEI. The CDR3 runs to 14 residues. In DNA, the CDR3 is TGTGCCAGCAGTCCGACAGGGGCGAGTACTGAAGCTTTCTTT. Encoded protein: CASSPTGASTEAFF.

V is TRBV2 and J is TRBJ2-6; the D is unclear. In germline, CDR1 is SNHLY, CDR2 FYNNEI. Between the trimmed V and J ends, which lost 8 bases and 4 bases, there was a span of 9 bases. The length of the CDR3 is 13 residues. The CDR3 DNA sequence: TGTGCCAGCGGGGAAACCGGGGCCAACGTCCTGACTTTC. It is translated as CASGETGANVLTF.

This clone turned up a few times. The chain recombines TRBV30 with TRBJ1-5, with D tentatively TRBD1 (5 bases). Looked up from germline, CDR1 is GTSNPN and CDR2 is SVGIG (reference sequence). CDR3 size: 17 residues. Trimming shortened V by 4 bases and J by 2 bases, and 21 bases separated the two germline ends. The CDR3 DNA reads TGTGCCTGGACCCCCCCCGCGGGGCAGGTAGGCAATCAGCCCCAGCATTTT. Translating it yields CAWTPPAGQVGNQPQHF.

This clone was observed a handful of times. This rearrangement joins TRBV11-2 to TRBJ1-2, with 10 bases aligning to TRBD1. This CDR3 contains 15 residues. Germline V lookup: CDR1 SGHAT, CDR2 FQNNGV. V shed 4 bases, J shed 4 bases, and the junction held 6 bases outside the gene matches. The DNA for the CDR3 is TGTGCCAGCAGCTCCAAGACAGGGGGCGTCTATGGCTACACCTTC. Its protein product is CASSSKTGGVYGYTF.

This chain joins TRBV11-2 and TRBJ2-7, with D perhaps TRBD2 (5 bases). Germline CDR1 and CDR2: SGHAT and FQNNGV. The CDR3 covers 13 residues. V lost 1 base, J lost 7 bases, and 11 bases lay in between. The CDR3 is CASSLVASGEQYF. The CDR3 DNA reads TGTGCCAGCAGCTTAGTAGCATCGGGGGAGCAGTACTTC.

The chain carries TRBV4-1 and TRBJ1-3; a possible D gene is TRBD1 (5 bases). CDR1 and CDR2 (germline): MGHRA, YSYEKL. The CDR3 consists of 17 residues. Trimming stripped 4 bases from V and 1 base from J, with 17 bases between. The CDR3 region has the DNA TGCGCCAGCAGCCCAGGGATAGGGCCCGTTTCTGGAAACACCATATATTTT. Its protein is CASSPGIGPVSGNTIYF.

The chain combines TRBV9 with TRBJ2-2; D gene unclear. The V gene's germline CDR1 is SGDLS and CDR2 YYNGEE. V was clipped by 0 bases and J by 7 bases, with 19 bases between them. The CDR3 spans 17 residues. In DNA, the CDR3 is TGTGCCAGCAGCGTAGAGGCGCTAGTGGGTCGTGGCGGGGAGCTGTTTTTT. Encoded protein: CASSVEALVGRGGELFF.

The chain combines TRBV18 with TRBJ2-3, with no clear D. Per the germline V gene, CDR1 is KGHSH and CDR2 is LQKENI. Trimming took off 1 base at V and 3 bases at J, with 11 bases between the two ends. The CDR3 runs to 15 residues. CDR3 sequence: CASSPLGSNTDTQYF. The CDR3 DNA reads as TGTGCCAGCTCACCACTAGGGTCCAATACAGATACGCAGTATTTT.

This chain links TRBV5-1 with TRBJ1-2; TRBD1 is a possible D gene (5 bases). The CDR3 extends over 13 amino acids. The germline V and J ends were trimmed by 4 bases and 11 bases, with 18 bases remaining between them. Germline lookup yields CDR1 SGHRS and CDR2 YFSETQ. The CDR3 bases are TGCGCCAGCAGCCCCCTGGCAGGGTTGGGGTACACCTTC. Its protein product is CASSPLAGLGYTF.